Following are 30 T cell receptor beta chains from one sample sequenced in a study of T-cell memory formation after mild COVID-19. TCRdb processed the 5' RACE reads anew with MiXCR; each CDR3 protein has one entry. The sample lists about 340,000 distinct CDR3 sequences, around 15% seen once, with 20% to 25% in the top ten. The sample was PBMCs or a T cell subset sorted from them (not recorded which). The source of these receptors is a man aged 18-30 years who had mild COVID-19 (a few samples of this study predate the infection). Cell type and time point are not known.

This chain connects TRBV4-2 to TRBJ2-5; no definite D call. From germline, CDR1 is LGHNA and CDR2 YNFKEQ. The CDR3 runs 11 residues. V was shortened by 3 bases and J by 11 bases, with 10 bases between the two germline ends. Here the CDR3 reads CASSQERIQYF. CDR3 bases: TGTGCCAGCAGCCAGGAGAGAATTCAGTACTTC.

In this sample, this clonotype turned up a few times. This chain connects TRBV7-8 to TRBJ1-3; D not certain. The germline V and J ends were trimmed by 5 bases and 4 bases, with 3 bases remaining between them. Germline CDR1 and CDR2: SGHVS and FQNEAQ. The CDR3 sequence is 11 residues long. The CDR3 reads CASSTGNTIYF. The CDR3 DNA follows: TGTGCCAGCAGCACAGGAAACACCATATATTTT.

CDR3 nucleotide sequence: TGTGCCAGCACCCAGGAGAGCGGTCAGCCCCAGCATTTT. Translating gives CASTQESGQPQHF. The chain carries TRBV12-3 or TRBV12-4 and TRBJ1-5; D is ambiguous. The CDR3 has 13 residues. Between the trimmed V and J ends, which lost 7 bases and 6 bases, there was a span of 13 bases.

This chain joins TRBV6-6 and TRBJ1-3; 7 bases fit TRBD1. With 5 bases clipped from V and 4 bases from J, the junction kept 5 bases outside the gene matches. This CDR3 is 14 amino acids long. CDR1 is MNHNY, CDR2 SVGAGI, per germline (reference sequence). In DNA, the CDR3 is TGTGCCAGCAGTCACAGGGGCTACGGAAACACCATATATTTT. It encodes CASSHRGYGNTIYF.

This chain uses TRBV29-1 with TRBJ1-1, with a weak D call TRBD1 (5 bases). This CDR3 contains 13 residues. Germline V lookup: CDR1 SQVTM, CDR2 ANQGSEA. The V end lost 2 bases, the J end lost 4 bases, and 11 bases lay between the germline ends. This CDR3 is CSVEMGVGTEAFF. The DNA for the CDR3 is TGCAGCGTTGAAATGGGGGTTGGCACTGAAGCTTTCTTT.

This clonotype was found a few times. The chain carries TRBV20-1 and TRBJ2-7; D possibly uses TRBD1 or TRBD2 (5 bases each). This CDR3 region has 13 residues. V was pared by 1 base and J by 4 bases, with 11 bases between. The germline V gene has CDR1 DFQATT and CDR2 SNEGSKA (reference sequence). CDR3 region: CSARGDRLYEQYV. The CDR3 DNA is TGCAGTGCTAGAGGTGACAGACTATACGAGCAGTACGTC.

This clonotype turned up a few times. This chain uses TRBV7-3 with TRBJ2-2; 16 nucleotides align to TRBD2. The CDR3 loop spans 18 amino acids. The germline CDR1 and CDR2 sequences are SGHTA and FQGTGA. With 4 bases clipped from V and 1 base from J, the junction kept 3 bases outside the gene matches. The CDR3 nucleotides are TGTGCCAGCAGCTCCGGGACTAGCGGGGGGGAGAACACCGGGGAGCTGTTTTTT. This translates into CASSSGTSGGENTGELFF.

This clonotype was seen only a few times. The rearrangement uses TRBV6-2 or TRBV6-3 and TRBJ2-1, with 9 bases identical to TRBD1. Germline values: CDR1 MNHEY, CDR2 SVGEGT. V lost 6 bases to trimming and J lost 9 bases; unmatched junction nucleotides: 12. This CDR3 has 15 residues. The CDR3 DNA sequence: TGTGCCAGCAGCCGTCCCCGGGACAGGGTGAGTGAGCAGTTCTTC. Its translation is CASSRPRDRVSEQFF.

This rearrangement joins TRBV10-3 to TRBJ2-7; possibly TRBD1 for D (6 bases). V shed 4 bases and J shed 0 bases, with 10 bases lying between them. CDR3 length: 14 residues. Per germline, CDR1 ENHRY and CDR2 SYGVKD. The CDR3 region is CAISGTVTSYEQYF. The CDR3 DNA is TGTGCCATCAGTGGGACAGTCACCTCCTACGAGCAGTACTTC.

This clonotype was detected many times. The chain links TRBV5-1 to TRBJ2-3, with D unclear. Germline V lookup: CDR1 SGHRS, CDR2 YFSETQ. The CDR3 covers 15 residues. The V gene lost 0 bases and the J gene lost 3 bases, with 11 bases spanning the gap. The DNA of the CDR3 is TGCGCCAGCAGCTTGGATGTAGGCAAGACAGATACGCAGTATTTT. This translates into CASSLDVGKTDTQYF.

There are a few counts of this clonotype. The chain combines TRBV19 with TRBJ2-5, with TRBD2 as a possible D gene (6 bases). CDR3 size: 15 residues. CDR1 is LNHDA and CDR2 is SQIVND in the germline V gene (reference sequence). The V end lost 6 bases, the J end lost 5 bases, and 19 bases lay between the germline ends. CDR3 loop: CASSELASLVETQYF. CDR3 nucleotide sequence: TGTGCCAGTAGCGAACTAGCTAGCTTGGTGGAGACCCAGTACTTC.

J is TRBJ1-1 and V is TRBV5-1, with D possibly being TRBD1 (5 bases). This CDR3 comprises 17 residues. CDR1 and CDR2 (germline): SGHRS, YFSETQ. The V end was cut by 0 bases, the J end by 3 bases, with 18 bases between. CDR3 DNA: TGCGCCAGCAGCTTGGGGGGCCCTCCCACAGCGGACACTGAAGCTTTCTTT. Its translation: CASSLGGPPTADTEAFF.

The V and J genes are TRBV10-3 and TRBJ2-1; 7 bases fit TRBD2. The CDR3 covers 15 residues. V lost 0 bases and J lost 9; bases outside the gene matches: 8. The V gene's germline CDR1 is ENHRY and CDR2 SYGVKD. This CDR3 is CAISESSAGRSEQFF. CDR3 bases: TGTGCCATCAGTGAGTCATCAGCGGGGAGGAGTGAGCAGTTCTTC.

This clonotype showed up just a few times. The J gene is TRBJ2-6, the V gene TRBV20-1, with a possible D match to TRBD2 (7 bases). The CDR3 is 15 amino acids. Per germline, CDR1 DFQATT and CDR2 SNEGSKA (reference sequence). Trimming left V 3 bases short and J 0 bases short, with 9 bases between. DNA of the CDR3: TGCAGTGCTAGTCGGGGGGCCTCTGGGGCCAACGTCCTGACTTTC. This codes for CSASRGASGANVLTF.

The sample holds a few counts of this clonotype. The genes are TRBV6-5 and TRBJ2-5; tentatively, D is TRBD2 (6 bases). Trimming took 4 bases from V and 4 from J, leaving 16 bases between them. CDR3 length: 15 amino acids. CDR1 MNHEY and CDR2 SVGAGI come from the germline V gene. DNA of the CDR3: TGTGCCAGCAGTTCCTCGGGACTTTGGGGAGAGACCCAGTACTTC. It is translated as CASSSSGLWGETQYF.

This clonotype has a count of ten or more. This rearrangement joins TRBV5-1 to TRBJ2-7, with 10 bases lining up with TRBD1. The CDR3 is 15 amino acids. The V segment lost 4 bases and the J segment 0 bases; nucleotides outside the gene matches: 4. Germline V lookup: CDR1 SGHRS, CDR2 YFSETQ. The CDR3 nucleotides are TGCGCCAGCAGCAGGGGGACAGGGGACTCCTACGAGCAGTACGTC. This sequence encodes CASSRGTGDSYEQYV.

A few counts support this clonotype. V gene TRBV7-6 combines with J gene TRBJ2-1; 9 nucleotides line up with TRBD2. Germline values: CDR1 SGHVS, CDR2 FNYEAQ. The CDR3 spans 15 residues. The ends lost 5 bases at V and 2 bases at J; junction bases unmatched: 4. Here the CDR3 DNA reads TGTGCCAGCAGCGGCGGGGGGGAACCCTACAATGAGCAGTTCTTC. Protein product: CASSGGGEPYNEQFF.

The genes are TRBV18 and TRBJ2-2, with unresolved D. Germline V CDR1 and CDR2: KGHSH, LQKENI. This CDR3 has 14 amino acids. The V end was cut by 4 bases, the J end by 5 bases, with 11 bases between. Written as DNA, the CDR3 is TGTGCCAGCTCACGAGGAGCTGGGACCGGGGAGCTGTTTTTT. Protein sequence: CASSRGAGTGELFF.

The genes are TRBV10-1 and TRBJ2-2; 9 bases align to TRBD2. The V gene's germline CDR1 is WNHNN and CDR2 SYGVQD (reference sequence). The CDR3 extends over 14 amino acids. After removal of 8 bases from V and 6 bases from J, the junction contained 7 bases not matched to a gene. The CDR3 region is CASSRRGGSGELFF. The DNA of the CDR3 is TGCGCCAGCTCTCGGCGGGGGGGTTCCGGGGAGCTGTTTTTT.

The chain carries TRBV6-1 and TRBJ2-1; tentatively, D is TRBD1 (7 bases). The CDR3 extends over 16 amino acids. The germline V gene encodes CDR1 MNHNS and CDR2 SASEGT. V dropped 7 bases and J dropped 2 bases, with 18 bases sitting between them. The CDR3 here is CASISRGAGTYNEQFF. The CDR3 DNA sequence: TGTGCCAGCATCTCCAGGGGGGCAGGGACCTACAATGAGCAGTTCTTC.

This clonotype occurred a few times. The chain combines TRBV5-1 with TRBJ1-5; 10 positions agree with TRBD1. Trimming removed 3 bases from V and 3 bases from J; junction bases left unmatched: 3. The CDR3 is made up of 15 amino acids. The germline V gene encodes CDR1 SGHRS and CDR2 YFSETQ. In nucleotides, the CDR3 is TGCGCCAGCAGCTCCGGGACAGGGGACAATCAGCCCCAGCATTTT. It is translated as CASSSGTGDNQPQHF.

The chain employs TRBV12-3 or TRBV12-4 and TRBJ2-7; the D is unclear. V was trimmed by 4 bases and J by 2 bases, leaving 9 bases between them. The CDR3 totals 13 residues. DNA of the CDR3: TGTGCCAGCAGTTACGCTAACCCCTACGAGCAGTACTTC. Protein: CASSYANPYEQYF.

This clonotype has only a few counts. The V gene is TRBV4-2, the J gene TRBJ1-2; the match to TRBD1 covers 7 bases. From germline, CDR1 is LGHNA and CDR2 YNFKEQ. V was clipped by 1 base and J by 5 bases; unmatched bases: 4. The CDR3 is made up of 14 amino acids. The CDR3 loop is CASSQGQGPYGYTF. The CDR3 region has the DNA TGTGCCAGCAGCCAAGGACAGGGACCTTATGGCTACACCTTC.

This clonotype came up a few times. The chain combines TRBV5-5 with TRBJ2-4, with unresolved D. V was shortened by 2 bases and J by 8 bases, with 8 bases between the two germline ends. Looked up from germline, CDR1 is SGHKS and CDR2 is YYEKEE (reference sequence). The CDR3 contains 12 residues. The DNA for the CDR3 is TGTGCCAGCAGCTTTCGGTCGGACATTCAGTACTTC. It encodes CASSFRSDIQYF.

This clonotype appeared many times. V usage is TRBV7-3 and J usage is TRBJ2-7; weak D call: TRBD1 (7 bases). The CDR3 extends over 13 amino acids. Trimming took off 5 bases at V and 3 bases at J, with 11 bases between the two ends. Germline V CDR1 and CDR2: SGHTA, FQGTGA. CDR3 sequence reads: CASSPGGSYEQYF. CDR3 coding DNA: TGTGCCAGCAGCCCAGGGGGGAGCTACGAGCAGTACTTC.

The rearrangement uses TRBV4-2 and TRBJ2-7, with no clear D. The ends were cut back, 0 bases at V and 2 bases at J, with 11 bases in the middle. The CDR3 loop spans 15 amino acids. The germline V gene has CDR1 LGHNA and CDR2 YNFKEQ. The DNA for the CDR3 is TGTGCCAGCAGCCAAGATCCCGGGTCGGCCTACGAGCAGTACTTC. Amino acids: CASSQDPGSAYEQYF.

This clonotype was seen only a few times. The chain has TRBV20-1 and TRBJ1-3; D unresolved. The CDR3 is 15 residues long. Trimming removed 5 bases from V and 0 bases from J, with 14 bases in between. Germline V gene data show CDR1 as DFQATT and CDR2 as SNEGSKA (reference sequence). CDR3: CSALSPGISGNTIYF. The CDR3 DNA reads TGCAGTGCTCTTTCCCCGGGGATCTCTGGAAACACCATATATTTT.

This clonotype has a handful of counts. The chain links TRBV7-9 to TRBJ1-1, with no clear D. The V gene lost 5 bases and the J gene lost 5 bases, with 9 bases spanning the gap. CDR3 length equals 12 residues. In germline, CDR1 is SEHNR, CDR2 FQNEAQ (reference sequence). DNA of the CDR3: TGTGCCAGCAGCCAATCCGGAACTGAAGCTTTCTTT. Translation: CASSQSGTEAFF.

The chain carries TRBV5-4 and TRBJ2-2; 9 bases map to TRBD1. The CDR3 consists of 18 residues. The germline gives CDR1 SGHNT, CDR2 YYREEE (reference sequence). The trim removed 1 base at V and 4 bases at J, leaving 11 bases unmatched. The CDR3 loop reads CASSLLGQGTSGTGELFF. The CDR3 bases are TGTGCCAGCAGCTTGTTGGGACAGGGAACGTCGGGCACCGGGGAGCTGTTTTTT.

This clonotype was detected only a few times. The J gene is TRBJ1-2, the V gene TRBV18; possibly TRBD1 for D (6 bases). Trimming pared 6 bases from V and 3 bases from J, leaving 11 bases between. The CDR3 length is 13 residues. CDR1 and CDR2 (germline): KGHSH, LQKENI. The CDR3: CASSPRTDYGYTF. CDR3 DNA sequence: TGTGCCAGCTCTCCCAGGACAGACTATGGCTACACCTTC.